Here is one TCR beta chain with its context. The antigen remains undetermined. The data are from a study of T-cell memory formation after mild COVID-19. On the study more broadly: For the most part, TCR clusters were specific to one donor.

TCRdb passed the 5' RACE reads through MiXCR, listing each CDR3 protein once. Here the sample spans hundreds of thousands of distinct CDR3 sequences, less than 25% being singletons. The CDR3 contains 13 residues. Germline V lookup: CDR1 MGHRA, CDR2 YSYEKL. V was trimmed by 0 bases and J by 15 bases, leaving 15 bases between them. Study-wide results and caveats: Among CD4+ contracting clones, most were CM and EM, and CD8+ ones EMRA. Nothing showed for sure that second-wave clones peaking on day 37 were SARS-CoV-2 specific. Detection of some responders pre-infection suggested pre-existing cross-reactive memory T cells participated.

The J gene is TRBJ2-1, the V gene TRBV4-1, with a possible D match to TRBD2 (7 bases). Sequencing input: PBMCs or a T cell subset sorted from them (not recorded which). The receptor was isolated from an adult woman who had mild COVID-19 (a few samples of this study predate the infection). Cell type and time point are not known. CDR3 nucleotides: TGCGCCAGCAGCCAAGACCTAGGGGGGGGCCCGTTCTTC. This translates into CASSQDLGGGPFF.